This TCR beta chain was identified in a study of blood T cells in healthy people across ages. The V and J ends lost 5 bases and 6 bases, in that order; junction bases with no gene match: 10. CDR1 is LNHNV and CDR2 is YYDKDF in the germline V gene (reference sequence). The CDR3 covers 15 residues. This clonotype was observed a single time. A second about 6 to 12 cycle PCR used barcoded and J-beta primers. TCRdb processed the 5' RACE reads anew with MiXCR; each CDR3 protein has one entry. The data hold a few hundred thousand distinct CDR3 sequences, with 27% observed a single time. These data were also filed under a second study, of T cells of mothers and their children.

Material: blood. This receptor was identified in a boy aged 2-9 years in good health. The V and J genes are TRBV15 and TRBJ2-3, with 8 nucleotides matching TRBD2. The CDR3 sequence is CATSGPSGFSDTQYF. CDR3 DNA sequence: TGTGCCACCAGCGGTCCTAGCGGGTTCTCGGATACGCAGTATTTT.